The next 15 T cell receptor beta chains were all read from a single sample in a study of cytomegalovirus exposure and HLA in healthy donors. The method was immunoSEQ multiplex PCR; TCRdb's version includes in-frame clones alone and lacks a portion of them. The data show about 90,000 clones, with 84% seen just once and about an eighth held by the top ten. Sequenced input: PBMCs. The receptors shown here come from a woman between 18 and 30 years old in good health and CMV-seropositive.

The rearrangement joins TRBV29-1 to TRBJ2-5; weak D call: TRBD1 (6 bases). The V end lost 3 bases, the J end lost 5 bases, and 13 bases lay between the germline ends. Germline V gene lookup returns CDR1 SQVTM and CDR2 ANQGSEA. The CDR3 runs to 13 residues. The CDR3 region has the DNA TGCAGCGTTGATAGGACAGAACGGGAGACCCAGTACTTC. This codes for CSVDRTERETQYF.

The chain combines TRBV10-2 with TRBJ1-4; 7 bases line up with TRBD1. V trimming: 3 bases; J trimming: 2 bases; junction bases outside the gene matches: 0. The CDR3 totals 14 residues. CDR1 is WSHSY, CDR2 SAAADI, per germline. In DNA form, the CDR3 reads TGCGCCAGCAGTGAACAGGGGACTAATGAAAAACTGTTTTTT. It specifies CASSEQGTNEKLFF.

The chain combines TRBV19 with TRBJ2-7; TRBD1 agrees at 8 bases. This CDR3 spans 14 amino acids. Germline CDR1 reads LNHDA; CDR2 reads SQIVND (reference sequence). The V gene end was trimmed by 4 bases and the J gene end by 6 bases; junction bases not matched to a gene: 8. CDR3 coding DNA: TGTGCCAGTAGTAGGGGGACAGGACTCCTCGAGCAGTACTTC. This codes for CASSRGTGLLEQYF.

The V gene is TRBV29-1, the J gene TRBJ1-4; D gene uncertain. V lost 4 bases and J 3 bases, leaving 12 bases between the germline ends. Germline CDR1 SQVTM, CDR2 ANQGSEA. The length of the CDR3 is 14 residues. This CDR3 reads CSVVTGNPNEKLFF. DNA of the CDR3: TGCAGCGTTGTCACGGGGAACCCTAATGAAAAACTGTTTTTT.

This clone was recorded once. The V call is TRBV19, the J call TRBJ2-7; 11 nucleotides match TRBD1. The length of the CDR3 is 17 residues. After removal of 4 bases from V and 1 base from J, the junction contained 9 bases not matched to a gene. CDR1 and CDR2 (germline): LNHDA, SQIVND (reference sequence). CDR3 sequence (DNA): TGTGCCAGTAGTAAAGATCCTGGGACAGGGGGTTCCTACGAGCAGTACTTC. It yields the protein CASSKDPGTGGSYEQYF.

Points on this clone: The sample carries other DNA sequences with the same CDR3. The chain links TRBV29-1 to TRBJ2-3; maybe TRBD2 (7 bases). CDR1 SQVTM and CDR2 ANQGSEA come from the germline V gene. The V end lost 4 bases, the J end lost 3 bases, and 11 bases lay between the germline ends. CDR3 size: 13 residues. CDR3 protein: CSVVGGATDTQYF. CDR3 DNA: TGCAGCGTTGTGGGGGGGGCAACAGATACGCAGTATTTT.

This clone came up a few times. The V call is TRBV7-8, the J call TRBJ1-5, with D perhaps TRBD1 (6 bases). The CDR3 covers 15 residues. Trimming left V 1 base short and J 7 bases short, with 14 bases between. CDR1 is SGHVS, CDR2 FQNEAQ, per germline. This CDR3 is CASSLVGGEGQPQHF. CDR3 coding DNA: TGTGCCAGCAGCTTAGTAGGGGGGGAAGGGCAGCCCCAGCATTTT.

The rearrangement links TRBV5-1 to TRBJ1-1; 9 positions agree with TRBD1. Germline trimming cut 6 bases from V and 4 bases from J; bases unmatched to any gene: 7. This CDR3 has 14 residues. CDR1 SGHRS and CDR2 YFSETQ come from the germline V gene. CDR3 loop: CASMGTGRLTEAFF. The CDR3 nucleotides read TGCGCCAGCATGGGGACAGGGCGTCTCACTGAAGCTTTCTTT.

The chain has TRBV9 and TRBJ2-1; TRBD2 matches 9 bases. CDR1 and CDR2 from the germline V gene are SGDLS and YYNGEE. Trimming at V came to 3 bases and at J to 8 bases, leaving 0 bases not matched to a gene. There are 12 residues in the CDR3. The CDR3 DNA follows: TGTGCCAGCAGCGCTAGCGGGGATGAGCAGTTCTTC. Its translation is CASSASGDEQFF.

Written as DNA, the CDR3 is TGTGCCAGCAGCTTGGGGACAGTTTTCTACGAGCAGTACTTC. It is translated as CASSLGTVFYEQYF. The rearrangement uses TRBV5-6 and TRBJ2-7, with D perhaps TRBD1 (6 bases). V was shortened by 0 bases and J by 3 bases, with 10 bases between the two germline ends. CDR3 length: 14 residues. From germline, CDR1 is SGHDT and CDR2 YYEEEE. Variable domain in full (rest from reference TRBV5-6 and TRBJ2-7): DAGVTQSPTHLIKTRGQQVTLRCSPKSGHDTVSWYQQALGQGPQFIFQYYEEEERQRGNFPDRFSGHQFPNYSSELNVNALLLGDSALYLCASSLGTVFYEQYFGPGTRLTVT.

V and J are TRBV21-1 and TRBJ1-1; the table's D call of TRBD1 was not tested on the DNA. TRBV21-1 is an annotated pseudogene. This CDR3 comprises 17 residues. CDR3: CASSNCPGTGKGTEAFF. DNA of the CDR3: TGTGCCAGCAGCAACTGTCCCGGGACAGGGAAGGGCACTGAAGCTTTCTTT.

The count of this clone is one. V and J are TRBV6-5 and TRBJ2-3, with 7 nucleotides matching TRBD2. The CDR3 totals 12 residues. J lost 9 bases, V lost 6 bases, and 6 bases had no gene match. The germline CDR1 and CDR2 sequences are MNHEY and SVGAGI. DNA of the CDR3: TGTGCCAGCAGGGAGCGGGGAGGGACGCAGTATTTT. It codes for CASRERGGTQYF.

Worth noting for this clone: A read error may explain this, as a much larger clone is one base away. V and J are TRBV27 and TRBJ2-6; the D gene is possibly TRBD2 (6 bases). The CDR3 covers 15 residues. The germline CDR1 and CDR2 sequences are MNHEY and SMNVEV (reference sequence). The CDR3 bases are TGTGCCAGCAGTTATGGAGGGACTGGGGCCAACATCCTGACTTTC. As protein: CASSYGGTGANILTF.

The J gene is TRBJ2-7, the V gene TRBV21-1; TRBD2, the D gene given by the table, was not confirmed from the DNA. TRBV21-1 is given as a pseudogene. This CDR3 has 16 residues. CDR3 loop: CASSHKRRGTPYEQYF. For the CDR3, the DNA is TGTGCCAGCAGCCACAAACGTCGGGGGACGCCTTACGAGCAGTACTTC.

V is TRBV5-1 and J is TRBJ1-4; D unclear. CDR3 length: 13 amino acids. Germline loops: CDR1 SGHRS, CDR2 YFSETQ. V was pared by 6 bases and J by 7 bases, with 13 bases between. CDR3 in amino acids: CASTELPGEKLFF. The CDR3 DNA reads TGCGCCAGCACTGAACTACCGGGTGAAAAACTGTTTTTT.